The 22 T cell receptor beta chains below come from one sample, sequenced in a study of human T cells and chemical hapten exposure. Using its own MiXCR run on the RACE reads, TCRdb lists one record per CDR3 protein. The sample holds about 400,000 distinct CDR3 sequences, just under 6.5% seen once. As for time point: patch test 2, 6 weeks after DPC sensitization. As for treatment: therapeutic diphenylcyclopropenone sensitization with weekly scalp DPC. The starting material was whole blood, obtained in connection with sensitization to the hapten diphenylcyclopropenone (DPC). These receptors came from a young woman with alopecia areata. Some clones in this sample may be carry-over from other donors' samples.

This clonotype was recorded many times. The V and J genes are TRBV7-9 and TRBJ2-1; perhaps TRBD2 as D (7 bases). V lost 2 bases, J lost 4 bases, and 12 bases lay in between. Germline V gene data show CDR1 as SEHNR and CDR2 as FQNEAQ (reference sequence). This CDR3 comprises 15 residues. The CDR3 region is CASSLTGGPYNEQFF. The CDR3 nucleotides read TGTGCCAGCAGCTTAACCGGGGGGCCTTACAATGAGCAGTTCTTC.

This clonotype was counted between two and nine times. This sequence joins TRBV7-8 and TRBJ1-2; D ambiguous. CDR1 and CDR2 (germline): SGHVS, FQNEAQ. Between the trimmed V and J ends, which lost 5 bases and 4 bases, there was a span of 17 bases. The CDR3 totals 15 residues. The CDR3 DNA follows: TGTGCCAGCAGCCCCCCCCCCGAAGGATCCTATGGCTACACCTTC. Protein: CASSPPPEGSYGYTF.

This clonotype was recorded at least ten times. The rearrangement links TRBV21-1 to TRBJ1-5; the table's D call, TRBD1, has no DNA check behind it. TRBV21-1 counts as a pseudogene. The CDR3 extends over 19 amino acids. CDR3 sequence: CASSSTARGWGAPGQPQHF. DNA of the CDR3: TGTGCCAGCAGCTCCACGGCACGGGGATGGGGGGCCCCCGGGCAGCCCCAGCATTTT.

The table lists this clonotype with a few counts. V and J are TRBV20-1 and TRBJ1-5; D uncertain. Germline lookup yields CDR1 DFQATT and CDR2 SNEGSKA (reference sequence). V lost 7 bases, J lost 0 bases, and 13 bases lay in between. The CDR3 length is 14 residues. CDR3 residues: CSVKGGLSNQPQHF. In nucleotides, the CDR3 is TGCAGTGTTAAAGGAGGGCTTAGCAATCAGCCCCAGCATTTT.

This clonotype occurred a few times. This chain joins TRBV20-1 and TRBJ2-3, with 8 bases identical to TRBD1. The germline V gene encodes CDR1 DFQATT and CDR2 SNEGSKA (reference sequence). The CDR3 is 13 residues long. The ends lost 6 bases at V and 3 bases at J; junction bases unmatched: 5. The CDR3 DNA reads as TGCAGTGCACCGGACAGGGAGACAGATACGCAGTATTTT. Protein sequence: CSAPDRETDTQYF.

This clonotype has ten or more counts. This rearrangement joins TRBV6-5 to TRBJ1-2; TRBD1 matches 7 bases. The germline V gene has CDR1 MNHEY and CDR2 SVGAGI. The CDR3 contains 13 residues. Unmatched junction bases numbered 5, after V lost 8 bases and J lost 2 bases. The CDR3: CASRRDSNYGYTF. The CDR3 DNA is TGTGCCAGCCGCCGGGACAGCAACTATGGCTACACCTTC.

The V gene is TRBV13, the J gene TRBJ2-4, with TRBD1 as a possible D gene (5 bases). CDR3 size: 15 residues. Germline V gives CDR1 PRHDT, CDR2 FYEKMQ (reference sequence). Trimming stripped 1 base from V and 7 bases from J, with 14 bases between. The DNA for the CDR3 is TGTGCCAGCAGCTTAGATATGGGGAACAGGAACATTCAGTACTTC. Translation gives CASSLDMGNRNIQYF.

This chain connects TRBV2 to TRBJ1-1; D ambiguous. The CDR3 is 15 residues long. Trimming removed 5 bases at V and 4 bases at J, with 17 bases between. The germline CDR1 and CDR2 sequences are SNHLY and FYNNEI. The CDR3 DNA reads as TGTGCCAGCAGTTTATCGGCCACCCGTCCCACTGAAGCTTTCTTT. This sequence encodes CASSLSATRPTEAFF.

The chain links TRBV4-3 to TRBJ1-1; D is unclear. Germline V gives CDR1 LGHNA, CDR2 YSLEER. V dropped 0 bases and J dropped 6 bases, with 14 bases sitting between them. This CDR3 region has 15 residues. DNA for the CDR3: TGCGCCAGCAGCCAAGATTTGGGCTCCGCAGCTGAAGCTTTCTTT. Residues: CASSQDLGSAAEAFF.

The table lists this clonotype with a few counts. The chain combines TRBV20-1 with TRBJ2-3; D not certain. The CDR3 is 13 amino acids. CDR1 and CDR2 (germline): DFQATT, SNEGSKA (reference sequence). The CDR3 sequence: CSYFLVSTDTQYF. CDR3 nucleotide sequence: TGCAGCTACTTCTTGGTCAGCACAGATACGCAGTATTTT.

As concerns this clonotype: The junction does not match germline at one end; this may be a read error. This chain links TRBV7-7 with TRBJ2-6; D not resolved. The CDR3 spans 17 residues. Germline V gene data show CDR1 as SSHAT and CDR2 as FNYEAQ (reference sequence). CDR3 nucleotides: TGTGCTAGCAGTTCGGCAGGATGGTCGTCTGGGGCCAACGTCCTGACTTTC. As protein: CASSSAGWSSGANVLTF.

This clonotype has ten or more counts. The chain uses TRBV4-1 and TRBJ1-5; weak D call: TRBD1 (5 bases). V lost 3 bases to trimming and J lost 4 bases, with 13 bases between them. The CDR3 totals 15 residues. Per the germline V gene, CDR1 is MGHRA and CDR2 is YSYEKL. The DNA of the CDR3 is TGCGCCAGCAGCCATTCAGGGAGGCCGAATCAGCCCCAGCATTTT. This gives the protein CASSHSGRPNQPQHF.

The table lists this clonotype with many counts. The rearrangement uses TRBV6-5 and TRBJ1-3; D call uncertain. This CDR3 spans 14 amino acids. Germline CDR1 MNHEY, CDR2 SVGAGI. The V end was cut by 7 bases, the J end by 0 bases, with 10 bases between. The CDR3 nucleotides read TGTGCCAGCAAGGCCCGCTCCTCTGGAAACACCATATATTTT. Translation: CASKARSSGNTIYF.

For this clonotype: A much larger clonotype is one base distant, so this may be a read error. The chain couples TRBV7-6 to TRBJ1-1; unclear D gene. The CDR3 has 13 residues. With 0 bases removed from V and 4 bases from J, the gap between germline ends came to 6 bases. Germline CDR1 is SGHVS and CDR2 is FNYEAQ. CDR3 sequence reads: CASSLAVSTEAFF. Here the CDR3 DNA reads TGTGCCAGCAGCTTAGCGGTTAGCACTGAAGCTTTCTTT.

The chain recombines TRBV14 with TRBJ2-2; no firm D call. Germline values: CDR1 SGHDN, CDR2 FVKESK. Trimming removed 1 base from V and 3 bases from J, with 15 bases in between. This CDR3 contains 17 residues. CDR3 protein: CASSQVPGAQDTGELFF. The CDR3 nucleotides read TGTGCCAGCAGCCAAGTTCCGGGCGCCCAGGACACCGGGGAGCTGTTTTTT.

This clonotype occurred many times. The rearrangement links TRBV16 to TRBJ2-4; 8 nucleotides agree with TRBD1. J gave up 0 bases and V 6 bases, and 10 bases lay outside the gene matches. Looked up from germline, CDR1 is KGHSY and CDR2 is FQNENV. This CDR3 contains 17 residues. The CDR3 DNA is TGTGCCAGCAGTCCAAGGACAGGGCTAACAGCCAAAAACATTCAGTACTTC. Residues: CASSPRTGLTAKNIQYF.

The V call is TRBV18, the J call TRBJ2-5; D may be TRBD2 (7 bases). V lost 2 bases and J lost 2, with 15 bases in between. This CDR3 has 16 residues. The germline CDR1 and CDR2 sequences are KGHSH and LQKENI. CDR3 in DNA: TGTGCCAGCTCACCAAAGTGGGGGGGCACACAAGAGACCCAGTACTTC. Its translation is CASSPKWGGTQETQYF.

The rearrangement uses TRBV4-3 and TRBJ2-3; the D gene is possibly TRBD1 (5 bases). The CDR3 spans 15 residues. The V and J ends lost 3 bases and 2 bases respectively, with 12 bases between them. Germline V gives CDR1 LGHNA, CDR2 YSLEER. CDR3 coding DNA: TGCGCCAGCAGCCAGGGGCTCCTAAACACAGATACGCAGTATTTT. Translated: CASSQGLLNTDTQYF.

This clonotype was seen more than once but under ten times. The chain carries TRBV12-3 or TRBV12-4 and TRBJ1-6; 9 bases line up with TRBD1. CDR3 length: 16 residues. V was pared by 5 bases and J by 7 bases, with 9 bases of the junction left unmatched. The CDR3 loop reads CASSPGAGQGNSPLHF. DNA for the CDR3: TGTGCCAGCAGTCCGGGGGCGGGACAGGGAAATTCACCCCTCCACTTT.

A few counts support this clonotype. This chain connects TRBV4-2 to TRBJ1-5, with 9 bases fitting TRBD1. Per the germline V gene, CDR1 is LGHNA and CDR2 is YNFKEQ. The length of the CDR3 is 20 residues. V dropped 4 bases and J dropped 2; count of bases not matched to a gene: 18. The CDR3 spells CASSRRGQIQGATGNQPQHF. CDR3 nucleotides: TGTGCCAGCAGCCGCAGGGGACAGATACAGGGGGCTACGGGCAATCAGCCCCAGCATTTT.

This clonotype was counted between two and nine times. This chain connects TRBV2 to TRBJ2-5; maybe TRBD2 (6 bases). V shed 1 base and J shed 1 base, with 13 bases lying between them. Per germline, CDR1 SNHLY and CDR2 FYNNEI. The CDR3 has 16 residues. CDR3 sequence (DNA): TGTGCCAGCAGTGAAGGAACGGGGGAACTCCAAGAGACCCAGTACTTC. Its protein is CASSEGTGELQETQYF.

A word on this clonotype: A much larger clone differs by one base, so this may be a read error. The gene calls are TRBV20-1 and TRBJ2-7; 8 bases agree with TRBD1. Germline V gene data show CDR1 as DFQATT and CDR2 as SNEGSKA (reference sequence). This CDR3 is 14 amino acids long. The DNA for the CDR3 is TGCAGAGCCAGAGGACAGGGAACTAAGCACGAGCAGTACTTC. This sequence encodes CRARGQGTKHEQYF.